One sample yielded the 6 T cell receptor beta chains listed below, sequenced in a study of blood T cell repertoires in COVID-19. Clones were read by immunoSEQ multiplex PCR, and TCRdb kept only the in-frame ones, dropping some. The sample has 310,000 or so clones, around 92% seen once. The sample was peripheral blood. The receptors were gathered from a man aged 18 to 30 who had recovered from COVID-19.

The V and J genes are TRBV7-3 and TRBJ1-1, with a weak D call TRBD1 (5 bases). This CDR3 spans 14 amino acids. Germline CDR1 reads SGHTA; CDR2 reads FQGTGA. V shed 4 bases and J shed 5 bases, with 14 bases lying between them. CDR3 protein: CASSSQVVGTEAFF. In nucleotides, the CDR3 is TGTGCCAGCAGCTCACAGGTGGTGGGGACTGAAGCTTTCTTT.

J is TRBJ2-7 and V is TRBV27; D is perhaps TRBD2 (6 bases). Germline lookup yields CDR1 MNHEY and CDR2 SMNVEV (reference sequence). CDR3 length: 15 residues. V was clipped by 2 bases and J by 2 bases, with 13 bases between them. The CDR3 DNA reads TGTGCCAGCAGTTTAGGGCGGGGCGGGCCCTACGAGCAGTACTTC. Encoded protein: CASSLGRGGPYEQYF.

The rearrangement uses TRBV3-1 (or the pseudogene TRBV3-2) and TRBJ1-5; possibly TRBD1 for D (5 bases). The V gene lost 4 bases and the J gene lost 5 bases, with 15 bases spanning the gap. This CDR3 comprises 15 residues. Germline CDR1 LGHDT, CDR2 YNNKEL (reference sequence). The CDR3 sequence is CASSPSPRADQPQHF. The CDR3 bases are TGTGCCAGCAGCCCAAGTCCCAGGGCAGATCAGCCCCAGCATTTT.

V gene TRBV30 combines with J gene TRBJ1-2; D not resolved. The ends were cut back, 4 bases at V and 1 base at J, with 4 bases in the middle. The CDR3 runs to 11 residues. The V gene's germline CDR1 is GTSNPN and CDR2 SVGIG (reference sequence). The CDR3 here is CAWNLNYGYTF. The CDR3, as DNA: TGTGCCTGGAATCTTAACTATGGCTACACCTTC.

The chain joins TRBV4-1 to TRBJ1-5; D may be TRBD1 (6 bases). The germline gives CDR1 MGHRA, CDR2 YSYEKL. V was shortened by 0 bases and J by 4 bases, with 10 bases between the two germline ends. The CDR3 is 15 amino acids. The CDR3 spells CASSQETGINQPQHF. The DNA of the CDR3 is TGCGCCAGCAGCCAAGAAACAGGGATTAATCAGCCCCAGCATTTT.

This sequence joins TRBV27 and TRBJ1-2, with 8 bases matching TRBD1. The length of the CDR3 is 18 residues. V lost 0 bases and J lost 8; bases outside the gene matches: 17. The V gene's germline CDR1 is MNHEY and CDR2 SMNVEV (reference sequence). The CDR3 DNA reads as TGTGCCAGCAGTTTATCAACCCCCGCCCGGGACAGGCGCTGGGGCTACACCTTC. Amino acids: CASSLSTPARDRRWGYTF.